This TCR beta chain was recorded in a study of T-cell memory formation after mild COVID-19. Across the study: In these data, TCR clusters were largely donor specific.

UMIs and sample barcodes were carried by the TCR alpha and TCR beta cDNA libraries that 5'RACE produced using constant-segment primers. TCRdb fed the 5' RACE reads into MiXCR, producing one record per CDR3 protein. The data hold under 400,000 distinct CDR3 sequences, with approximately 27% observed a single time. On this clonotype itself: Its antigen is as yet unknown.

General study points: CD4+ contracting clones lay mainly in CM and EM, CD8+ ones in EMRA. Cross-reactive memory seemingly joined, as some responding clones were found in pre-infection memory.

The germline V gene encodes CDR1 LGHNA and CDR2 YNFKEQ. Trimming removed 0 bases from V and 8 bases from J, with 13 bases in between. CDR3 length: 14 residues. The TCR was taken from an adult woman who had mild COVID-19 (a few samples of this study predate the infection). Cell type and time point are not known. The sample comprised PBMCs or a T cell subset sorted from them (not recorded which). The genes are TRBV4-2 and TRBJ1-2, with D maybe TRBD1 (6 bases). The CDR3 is CASSQDRGELGYTF. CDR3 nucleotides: TGTGCCAGCAGCCAAGATAGGGGGGAGTTGGGCTACACCTTC.